These 4 T cell receptor beta chains share one sample of origin, sequenced in a study of T cells after yellow fever vaccination. TCRdb used MiXCR to reprocess the 5' RACE reads, holding one entry per CDR3 protein. Of roughly 300,000 distinct CDR3 sequences listed, 8% to 9.5% are singletons. Sequences were derived from PBMCs, sampled more than 35 days after the first yellow fever vaccination. These receptors originate from a young man who received the YFV17D yellow fever vaccine.

The rearrangement uses TRBV20-1 and TRBJ2-1; 8 nucleotides match TRBD2. Losses at the gene ends were 3 bases for V and 7 bases for J; bases not matched to a gene: 8. The length of the CDR3 is 14 residues. The germline CDR1 and CDR2 sequences are DFQATT and SNEGSKA (reference sequence). The CDR3 DNA follows: TGCAGTGCTAGGACTGCGGGGGGCAAGAATGAGCAGTTCTTC. Amino acids: CSARTAGGKNEQFF.

The rearrangement joins TRBV4-3 to TRBJ1-2; D is undetermined. This CDR3 region has 12 residues. Germline CDR1 LGHNA, CDR2 YSLEER. Trimming cost V 0 bases and J 8 bases, with 7 bases left between them. CDR3 sequence (DNA): TGCGCCAGCAGCCAAGAGGGTAGAGGCTACACCTTC. Encoded protein: CASSQEGRGYTF.

The chain has TRBV7-9 and TRBJ2-2; possibly TRBD2 for D (5 bases). Germline CDR1 is SEHNR and CDR2 is FQNEAQ (reference sequence). The ends were cut back, 7 bases at V and 6 bases at J, with 12 bases in the middle. The CDR3 loop spans 13 amino acids. Here the CDR3 DNA reads TGTGCCAGCACCCTTGGACTGGCCGGGGAGCTGTTTTTT. Protein sequence: CASTLGLAGELFF.

This rearrangement joins TRBV20-1 to TRBJ2-7, with D possibly TRBD2 on 5 matching bases. Germline V gene sequence: CDR1 DFQATT, CDR2 SNEGSKA (reference sequence). This CDR3 is 14 amino acids long. Trimming removed 5 bases from V and 4 bases from J, with 18 bases in between. CDR3 bases: TGCAGTGCTCAAAACTTGAAGGGAGAGTACGAGCAGTACTTC. It translates to CSAQNLKGEYEQYF.